This T cell receptor (beta chain) comes out of a study of early stage breast cancer tumors. Overall study findings and caveats: Enriched TCRB sequences shared across patients were mostly commonly generated sequences.

Remarks on this clone: Its antigen is currently unknown.

The germline V and J ends were trimmed by 4 bases and 4 bases, with 19 bases remaining between them. This CDR3 has 16 residues. Germline V gene lookup returns CDR1 LGHNA and CDR2 YNFKEQ. The repertoire was sequenced with immunoSEQ multiplex PCR; TCRdb's copy has only in-frame clones and lacks some. The repertoire holds 23,000 or so clones, about 70% seen once, with 7.5% to 10% in the top ten. Sequencing was carried out using breast tumor tissue. The genes are TRBV4-2 and TRBJ1-2; no clear D. The TCR originated in a person between 55 and 70 years old with breast cancer. As DNA, the CDR3 is TGTGCCAGCAGCCCAACCCTGACGGAACAGACCTATGGCTACACCTTC. Translating gives CASSPTLTEQTYGYTF.